The T cell receptor (beta chain) described here comes from a study of long-term antiretroviral therapy in people with HIV. The libraries were made with immunoSEQ v3.0 at survey level. Sequencing of each sample targeted about 40,000-50,000 T-cell genomes. Sequencing used immunoSEQ multiplex PCR; TCRdb keeps in-frame clones, though not all of them. The sample records around 35,000 clones, almost 97% being singletons. Going into DNA extraction, samples held about 0.95-10 million cryopreserved PBMC. In germline, CDR1 is SNHLY, CDR2 FYNNEI. The CDR3 covers 14 residues. V was shortened by 7 bases and J by 2 bases, with 13 bases between the two germline ends. Overall study results and limits: All time points showed a repertoire dominated by clones expanded before ART.

Details on this clone: What it binds is unknown.

Source: unsorted PBMCs, taken 6.9 years after starting antiretroviral therapy. The chain has TRBV2 and TRBJ2-3, with TRBD2 as a possible D gene (5 bases). This clonotype was sampled from a man aged 25 to 45 with HIV. This CDR3 is CASIGLSHTDTQYF. The DNA for the CDR3 is TGTGCCAGCATAGGACTGAGCCACACAGATACGCAGTATTTT.